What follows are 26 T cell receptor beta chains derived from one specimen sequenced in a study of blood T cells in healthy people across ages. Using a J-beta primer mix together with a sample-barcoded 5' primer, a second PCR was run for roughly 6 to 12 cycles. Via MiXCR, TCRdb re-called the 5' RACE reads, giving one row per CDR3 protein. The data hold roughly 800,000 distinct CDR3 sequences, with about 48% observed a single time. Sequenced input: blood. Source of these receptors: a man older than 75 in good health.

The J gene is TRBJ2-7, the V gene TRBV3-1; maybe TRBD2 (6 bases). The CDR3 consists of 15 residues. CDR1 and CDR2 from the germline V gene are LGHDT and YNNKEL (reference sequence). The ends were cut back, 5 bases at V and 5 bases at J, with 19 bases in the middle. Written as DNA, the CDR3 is TGTGCCAGCAGCGAAACCTGGGACTCCGCCGACGAGCAGTACTTC. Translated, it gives CASSETWDSADEQYF.

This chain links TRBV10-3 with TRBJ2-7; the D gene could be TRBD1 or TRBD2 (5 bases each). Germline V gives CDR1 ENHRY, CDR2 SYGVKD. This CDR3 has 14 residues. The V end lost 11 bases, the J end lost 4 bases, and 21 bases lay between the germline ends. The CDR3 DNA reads TGTGCCGCCGGAACTCCAGGGAGAGGGTACGAGCAGTACTTC. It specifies CAAGTPGRGYEQYF.

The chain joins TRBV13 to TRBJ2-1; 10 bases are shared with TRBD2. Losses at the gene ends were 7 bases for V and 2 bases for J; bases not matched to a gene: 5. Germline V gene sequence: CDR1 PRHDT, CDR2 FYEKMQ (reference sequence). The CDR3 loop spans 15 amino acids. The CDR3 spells CASTISGRAYNEQFF. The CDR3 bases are TGTGCCAGCACCATAAGCGGGAGGGCCTACAATGAGCAGTTCTTC.

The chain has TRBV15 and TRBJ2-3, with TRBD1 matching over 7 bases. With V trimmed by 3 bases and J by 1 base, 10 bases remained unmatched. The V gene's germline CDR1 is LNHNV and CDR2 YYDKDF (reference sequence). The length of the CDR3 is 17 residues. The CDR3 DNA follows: TGTGCCACCAGCAGGGGGGATGGACAGGCGGGCACAGATACGCAGTATTTT. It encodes CATSRGDGQAGTDTQYF. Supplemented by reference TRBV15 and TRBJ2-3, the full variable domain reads DAMVIQNPRYQVTQFGKPVTLSCSQTLNHNVMYWYQQKSSQAPKLLFHYYDKDFNNEADTPDNFQSRRPNTSFCFLDIRSPGLGDTAMYLCATSRGDGQAGTDTQYFGPGTRLTVL.

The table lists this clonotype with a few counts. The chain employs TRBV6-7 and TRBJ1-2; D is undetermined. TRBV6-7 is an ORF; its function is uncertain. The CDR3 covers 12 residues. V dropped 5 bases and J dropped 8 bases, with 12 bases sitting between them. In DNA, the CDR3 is TGTGCCAGCAGTCGGGTCGGAGGGGGCTACACCTTC. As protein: CASSRVGGGYTF.

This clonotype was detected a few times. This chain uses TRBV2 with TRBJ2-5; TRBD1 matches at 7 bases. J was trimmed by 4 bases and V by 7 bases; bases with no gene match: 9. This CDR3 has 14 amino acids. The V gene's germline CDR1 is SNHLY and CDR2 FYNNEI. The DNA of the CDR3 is TGTGCCAGCACAGGGGGACCCCCCCCAGAGACCCAGTACTTC. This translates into CASTGGPPPETQYF. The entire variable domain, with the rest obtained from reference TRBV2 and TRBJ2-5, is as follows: EPEVTQTPSHQVTQMGQEVILRCVPISNHLYFYWYRQILGQKVEFLVSFYNNEISEKSEIFDDQFSVERPDGSNFTLKIRSTKLEDSAMYFCASTGGPPPETQYFGPGTRLLVL.

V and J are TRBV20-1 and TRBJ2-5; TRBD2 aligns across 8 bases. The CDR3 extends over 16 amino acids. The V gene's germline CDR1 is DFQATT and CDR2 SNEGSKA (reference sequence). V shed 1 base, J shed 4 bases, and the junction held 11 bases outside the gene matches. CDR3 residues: CSARGGGAGASETQYF. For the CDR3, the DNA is TGCAGTGCTAGAGGGGGGGGAGCGGGAGCCTCAGAGACCCAGTACTTC.

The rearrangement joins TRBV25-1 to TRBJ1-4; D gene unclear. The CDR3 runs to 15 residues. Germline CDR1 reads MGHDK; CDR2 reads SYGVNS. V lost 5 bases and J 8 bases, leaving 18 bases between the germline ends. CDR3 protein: CASSYPEPGGEKLFF. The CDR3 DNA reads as TGTGCCAGCAGTTACCCCGAGCCGGGAGGAGAAAAACTGTTTTTT. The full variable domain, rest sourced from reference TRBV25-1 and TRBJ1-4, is EADIYQTPRYLVIGTGKKITLECSQTMGHDKMYWYQQDPGMELHLIHYSYGVNSTEKGDLSSESTVSRIRTEHFPLTLESARPSHTSQYLCASSYPEPGGEKLFFGSGTQLSVL.

CDR3 region: CASSLAGLNIQYF. CDR3 sequence (DNA): TGTGCCAGCAGCTTAGCAGGGTTAAACATTCAGTACTTC. The V and J genes are TRBV7-2 and TRBJ2-4; no clear D. The V and J ends lost 0 bases and 6 bases respectively, with 6 bases between them. The CDR3 is made up of 13 amino acids. Per the germline V gene, CDR1 is SGHTA and CDR2 is FQGNSA.

The CDR3 loop reads CASSSRLAGAANTGELFF. Here the CDR3 DNA reads TGTGCCAGCAGCTCGCGACTAGCGGGAGCCGCGAACACCGGGGAGCTGTTTTTT. This rearrangement joins TRBV11-2 to TRBJ2-2, with 12 nucleotides matching TRBD2. CDR3 size: 18 residues. The V and J ends lost 4 bases and 0 bases, in that order; junction bases with no gene match: 6. Germline CDR1 reads SGHAT; CDR2 reads FQNNGV.

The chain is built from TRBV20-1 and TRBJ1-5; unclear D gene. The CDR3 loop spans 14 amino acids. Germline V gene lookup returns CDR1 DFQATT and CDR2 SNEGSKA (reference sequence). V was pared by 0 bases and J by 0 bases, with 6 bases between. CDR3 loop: CSAREGLSNQPQHF. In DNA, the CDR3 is TGCAGTGCTAGAGAAGGCCTTAGCAATCAGCCCCAGCATTTT.

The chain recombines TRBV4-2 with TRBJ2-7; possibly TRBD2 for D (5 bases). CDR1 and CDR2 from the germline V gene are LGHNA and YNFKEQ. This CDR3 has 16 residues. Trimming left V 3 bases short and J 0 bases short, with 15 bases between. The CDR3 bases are TGTGCCAGCAGCCATGGTGACGAGCGGTCCTCCTACGAGCAGTACTTC. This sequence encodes CASSHGDERSSYEQYF.

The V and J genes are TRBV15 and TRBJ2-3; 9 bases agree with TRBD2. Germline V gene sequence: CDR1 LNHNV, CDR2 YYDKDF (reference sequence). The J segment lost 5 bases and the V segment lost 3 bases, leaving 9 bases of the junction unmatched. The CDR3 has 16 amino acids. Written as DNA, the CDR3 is TGTGCCACCAGCAGCTTAGGCGGGAGGGCGGAAGATACGCAGTATTTT. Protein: CATSSLGGRAEDTQYF.

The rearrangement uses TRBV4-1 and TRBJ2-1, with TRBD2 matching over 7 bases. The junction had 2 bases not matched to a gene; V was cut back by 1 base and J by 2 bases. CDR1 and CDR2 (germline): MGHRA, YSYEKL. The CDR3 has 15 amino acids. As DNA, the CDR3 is TGCGCCAGCAGCCAAGCCAGCGGGGCCTACAATGAGCAGTTCTTC. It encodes CASSQASGAYNEQFF.

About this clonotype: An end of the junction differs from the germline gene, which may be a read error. The CDR3: CASSLGDPREDMQYF. CDR3 nucleotides: TGTGCCAGCAGCCTGGGGGACCCCCGAGAAGATATGCAGTATTTT. This sequence joins TRBV12-3 or TRBV12-4 and TRBJ2-3; D possibly uses TRBD1 or TRBD2 (5 bases each). The CDR3 is 15 residues long.

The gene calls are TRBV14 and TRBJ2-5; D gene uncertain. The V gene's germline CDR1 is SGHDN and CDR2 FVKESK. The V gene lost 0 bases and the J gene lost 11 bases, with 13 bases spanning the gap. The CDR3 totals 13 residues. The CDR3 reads CASSQDLGIKQYF. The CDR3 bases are TGTGCCAGCAGCCAAGATCTCGGCATTAAGCAGTACTTC.

In DNA, the CDR3 is TGTGCCAGCAGCCTGCCTAGCGTGAATGAGCAGTACTTC. Translating gives CASSLPSVNEQYF. This sequence joins TRBV7-2 and TRBJ2-7; maybe TRBD2 (6 bases). The V end was cut by 5 bases, the J end by 7 bases, with 15 bases between. Germline V gives CDR1 SGHTA, CDR2 FQGNSA. The CDR3 loop spans 13 amino acids.

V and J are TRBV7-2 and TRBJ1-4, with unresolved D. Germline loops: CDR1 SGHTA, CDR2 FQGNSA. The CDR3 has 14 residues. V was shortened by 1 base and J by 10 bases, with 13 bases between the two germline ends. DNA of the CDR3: TGTGCCAGCAGCTTAGACGGTTTGGTACGAAAACTGTTTTTT. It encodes CASSLDGLVRKLFF.

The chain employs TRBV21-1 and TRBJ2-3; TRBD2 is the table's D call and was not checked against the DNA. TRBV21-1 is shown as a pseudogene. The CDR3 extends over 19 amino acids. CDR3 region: CASSMPLWGRACSTDTQYF. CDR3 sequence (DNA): TGTGCCAGCAGCATGCCCCTTTGGGGCAGGGCCTGCTCCACAGATACGCAGTATTTT.

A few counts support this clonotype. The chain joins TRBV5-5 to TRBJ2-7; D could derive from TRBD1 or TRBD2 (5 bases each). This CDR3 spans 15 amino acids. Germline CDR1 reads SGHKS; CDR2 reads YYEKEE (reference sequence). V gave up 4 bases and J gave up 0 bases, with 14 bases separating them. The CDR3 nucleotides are TGTGCCAGCAGCGAACAACTAGACAGCTCCTACGAGCAGTACTTC. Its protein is CASSEQLDSSYEQYF.

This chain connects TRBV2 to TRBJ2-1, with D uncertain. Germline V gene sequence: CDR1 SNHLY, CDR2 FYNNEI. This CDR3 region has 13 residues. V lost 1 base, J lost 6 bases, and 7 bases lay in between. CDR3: CASSEGASNEQFF. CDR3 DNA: TGTGCCAGCAGTGAAGGGGCATCCAATGAGCAGTTCTTC.

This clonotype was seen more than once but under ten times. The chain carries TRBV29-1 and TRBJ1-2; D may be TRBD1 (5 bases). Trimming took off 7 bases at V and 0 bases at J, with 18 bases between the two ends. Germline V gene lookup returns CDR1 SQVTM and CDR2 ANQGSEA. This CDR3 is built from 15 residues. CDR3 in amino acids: CSAPPRDPPNYGYTF. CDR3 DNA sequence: TGCAGCGCACCACCTCGGGACCCTCCTAACTATGGCTACACCTTC.

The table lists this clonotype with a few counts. The CDR3: CSARKGNSYEQYF. The CDR3 DNA follows: TGCAGTGCTAGGAAAGGGAACTCCTACGAGCAGTACTTC. This chain links TRBV20-1 with TRBJ2-7; D not resolved. V lost 3 bases to trimming and J lost 0 bases, with 9 bases between them. Germline V gene data show CDR1 as DFQATT and CDR2 as SNEGSKA (reference sequence). The length of the CDR3 is 13 residues.

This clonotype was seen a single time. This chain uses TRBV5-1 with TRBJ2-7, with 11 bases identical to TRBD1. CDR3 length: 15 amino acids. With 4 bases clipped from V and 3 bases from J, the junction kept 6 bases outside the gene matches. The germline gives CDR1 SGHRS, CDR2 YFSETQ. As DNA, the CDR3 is TGCGCCAGCAGCATCCGGGGACAGGGGGGCTACGAGCAGTACTTC. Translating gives CASSIRGQGGYEQYF.

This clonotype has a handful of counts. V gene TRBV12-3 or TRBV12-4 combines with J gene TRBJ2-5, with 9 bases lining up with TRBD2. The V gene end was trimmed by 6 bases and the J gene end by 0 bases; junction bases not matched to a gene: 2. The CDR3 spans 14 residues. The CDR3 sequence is CASRLAGHQETQYF. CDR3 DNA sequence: TGTGCCAGCAGACTAGCGGGCCACCAAGAGACCCAGTACTTC.

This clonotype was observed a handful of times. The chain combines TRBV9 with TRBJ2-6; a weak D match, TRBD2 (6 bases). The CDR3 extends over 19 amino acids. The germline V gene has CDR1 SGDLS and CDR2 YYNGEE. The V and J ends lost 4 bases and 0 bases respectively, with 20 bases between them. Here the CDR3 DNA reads TGTGCCAGCAGCCCCAGTGGAGGGTTAGCGATCTCTGGGGCCAACGTCCTGACTTTC. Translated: CASSPSGGLAISGANVLTF.